The 15 T cell receptor beta chains listed next were all sequenced from one sample in a study of blood T cell repertoires in COVID-19. The repertoire was sequenced with immunoSEQ multiplex PCR; TCRdb's copy has only in-frame clones and lacks some. The sample consists of about 100,000 clones, 65% to 85% of them appearing once. Sequencing was carried out using peripheral blood. These receptors originate from a man in his sixties with acute or convalescent COVID-19.

The chain combines TRBV4-1 with TRBJ2-7, with TRBD2 matching 16 bases. The CDR3 has 19 amino acids. V shed 2 bases, J shed 2 bases, and the junction held 9 bases outside the gene matches. Germline V gene lookup returns CDR1 MGHRA and CDR2 YSYEKL. CDR3 coding DNA: TGCGCCAGCAGCCAACTGGGACTAGCGGGAGGGGGCCGAGCCTACGAGCAGTACTTC. Residues: CASSQLGLAGGGRAYEQYF.

This clone was observed a few times. The chain couples TRBV27 to TRBJ1-2; 8 bases agree with TRBD1. The germline CDR1 and CDR2 sequences are MNHEY and SMNVEV (reference sequence). The V segment lost 5 bases and the J segment 4 bases; nucleotides outside the gene matches: 9. The CDR3 sequence is 15 residues long. The CDR3 DNA follows: TGTGCCAGCAGTCCACGGACAGGGAACTTCTATGGCTACACCTTC. The encoded protein is CASSPRTGNFYGYTF.

This chain links TRBV7-8 with TRBJ2-7, with 9 positions matching TRBD2. The junction had 4 bases not matched to a gene; V was cut back by 4 bases and J by 0 bases. The CDR3 has 15 residues. Germline V lookup: CDR1 SGHVS, CDR2 FQNEAQ. CDR3 sequence: CASSWGTSRSYEQYF. In DNA form, the CDR3 reads TGTGCCAGCAGCTGGGGGACTAGCCGCTCCTACGAGCAGTACTTC.

The rearrangement joins TRBV19 to TRBJ2-5, with 7 bases identical to TRBD1. V lost 3 bases and J lost 4; bases outside the gene matches: 5. Germline V lookup: CDR1 LNHDA, CDR2 SQIVND (reference sequence). The CDR3 runs 14 residues. CDR3 loop: CASSILAGGETQYF. The CDR3, as DNA: TGTGCCAGTAGTATTCTTGCAGGGGGAGAGACCCAGTACTTC.

This chain connects TRBV9 to TRBJ2-3; 8 bases fit TRBD1. CDR1 and CDR2 (germline): SGDLS, YYNGEE. V lost 3 bases to trimming and J lost 0 bases; unmatched junction nucleotides: 3. The CDR3 consists of 15 residues. CDR3 residues: CASSGTGGSTDTQYF. The CDR3 DNA reads TGTGCCAGCAGCGGAACAGGGGGGAGCACAGATACGCAGTATTTT.

The chain recombines TRBV18 with TRBJ2-7, with D possibly being TRBD1 (5 bases). V lost 5 bases, J lost 5 bases, and 16 bases lay in between. The CDR3 is 14 amino acids. Germline lookup yields CDR1 KGHSH and CDR2 LQKENI. CDR3 sequence reads: CASSVNRLGNEQYF. The DNA for the CDR3 is TGTGCCAGCTCAGTCAACAGGCTAGGCAACGAGCAGTACTTC.

In DNA, the CDR3 is TGCGCCAGCAGCCAAGACCAGGGACAGGGTGCCTACGAGCAGTACTTC. Protein product: CASSQDQGQGAYEQYF. The gene calls are TRBV4-3 and TRBJ2-7; 9 bases match TRBD1. Unmatched junction bases numbered 5, after V lost 0 bases and J lost 2 bases. The germline gives CDR1 LGHNA, CDR2 YSLEER. This CDR3 is 16 amino acids long.

The V gene is TRBV10-3, the J gene TRBJ2-1, with no clear D. The CDR3 spans 11 residues. V lost 5 bases and J lost 9, with 8 bases in between. Germline lookup yields CDR1 ENHRY and CDR2 SYGVKD. CDR3 bases: TGTGCCATCAGTACAGAATCTGAGCAGTTCTTC. Amino acids: CAISTESEQFF.

The gene calls are TRBV18 and TRBJ2-7, with 11 positions matching TRBD2. Germline V CDR1 and CDR2: KGHSH, LQKENI. V dropped 3 bases and J dropped 5; count of bases not matched to a gene: 6. CDR3 length: 15 amino acids. CDR3 in DNA: TGTGCCAGCTCACCCGGACTAGCGGGTTTCAACGAGCAGTACTTC. Translated, it gives CASSPGLAGFNEQYF.

J is TRBJ2-3 and V is TRBV7-9, with 10 bases aligning to TRBD2. The CDR3 covers 17 residues. V trimming: 10 bases; J trimming: 6 bases; junction bases outside the gene matches: 19. Germline V lookup: CDR1 SEHNR, CDR2 FQNEAQ (reference sequence). The DNA for the CDR3 is TGTGCCACCCACCCTCCCAGCGGGAGGGCCGTGTGGGATACGCAGTATTTT. Translation: CATHPPSGRAVWDTQYF.

This CDR3 reads CASSLSVRGSNIQYF. In nucleotides, the CDR3 is TGTGCCAGCAGTTTATCGGTCAGGGGGTCAAACATTCAGTACTTC. This chain joins TRBV27 and TRBJ2-4; 7 bases are shared with TRBD1. The trim removed 0 bases at V and 6 bases at J, leaving 5 bases unmatched. This CDR3 region has 15 residues. CDR1 is MNHEY and CDR2 is SMNVEV in the germline V gene (reference sequence).

The chain combines TRBV5-4 with TRBJ2-5; a weak D match, TRBD1 (6 bases). Germline loops: CDR1 SGHNT, CDR2 YYREEE (reference sequence). V dropped 4 bases and J dropped 4 bases, with 17 bases sitting between them. There are 15 residues in the CDR3. CDR3 sequence: CASSRKGVSAETQYF. CDR3 nucleotide sequence: TGTGCCAGCAGCCGTAAGGGGGTTTCGGCAGAGACCCAGTACTTC.

The V gene is TRBV3-1 (or the pseudogene TRBV3-2), the J gene TRBJ2-6, with no clear D. Trimming took off 3 bases at V and 0 bases at J, with 9 bases between the two ends. The CDR3 contains 16 residues. Germline CDR1 reads LGHDT; CDR2 reads YNNKEL (reference sequence). The DNA for the CDR3 is TGTGCCAGCAGCCAGACCGGAGCCTCTGGGGCCAACGTCCTGACTTTC. Protein product: CASSQTGASGANVLTF.

This chain connects TRBV7-8 to TRBJ1-2; TRBD1 is a possible D gene (5 bases). V lost 0 bases to trimming and J lost 8 bases, with 13 bases between them. Germline values: CDR1 SGHVS, CDR2 FQNEAQ. The CDR3 has 14 amino acids. For the CDR3, the DNA is TGTGCCAGCAGCTTAGCAGGGGAGGGGTACGGCTACACCTTC. Translating gives CASSLAGEGYGYTF.

The chain links TRBV6-1 to TRBJ1-5; D may be TRBD1 (6 bases). The CDR3 has 16 residues. Per germline, CDR1 MNHNS and CDR2 SASEGT. The V end was cut by 1 base, the J end by 7 bases, with 17 bases between. The DNA for the CDR3 is TGTGCCAGCAGTGAAGGCAAATCCAGGGGCGCCCAGCCCCAGCATTTT. It yields the protein CASSEGKSRGAQPQHF.